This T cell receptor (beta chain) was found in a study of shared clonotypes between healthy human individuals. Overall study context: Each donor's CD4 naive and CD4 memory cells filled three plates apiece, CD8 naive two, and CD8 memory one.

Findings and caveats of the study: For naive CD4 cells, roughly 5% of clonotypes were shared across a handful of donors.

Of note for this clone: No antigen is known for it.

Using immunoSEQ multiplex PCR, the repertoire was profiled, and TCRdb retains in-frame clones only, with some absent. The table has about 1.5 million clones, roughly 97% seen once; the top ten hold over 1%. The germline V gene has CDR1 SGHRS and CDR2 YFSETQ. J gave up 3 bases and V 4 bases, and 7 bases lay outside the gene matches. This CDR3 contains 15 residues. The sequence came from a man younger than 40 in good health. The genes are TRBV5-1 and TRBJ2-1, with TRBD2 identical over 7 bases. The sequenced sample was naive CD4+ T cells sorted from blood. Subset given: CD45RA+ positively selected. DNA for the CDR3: TGCGCCAGCAGCCTCCCCAGCGGGAACTACAATGAGCAGTTCTTC. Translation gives CASSLPSGNYNEQFF.